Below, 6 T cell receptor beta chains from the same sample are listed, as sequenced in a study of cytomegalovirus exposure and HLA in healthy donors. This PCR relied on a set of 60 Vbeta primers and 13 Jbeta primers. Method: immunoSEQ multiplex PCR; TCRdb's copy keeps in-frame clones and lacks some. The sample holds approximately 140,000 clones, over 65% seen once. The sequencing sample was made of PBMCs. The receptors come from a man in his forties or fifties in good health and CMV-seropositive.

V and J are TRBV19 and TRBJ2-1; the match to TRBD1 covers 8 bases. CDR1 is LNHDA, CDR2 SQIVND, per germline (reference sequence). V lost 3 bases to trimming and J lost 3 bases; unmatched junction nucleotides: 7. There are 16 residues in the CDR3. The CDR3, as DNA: TGTGCCAGTAGTATCGGCAGGACAGGGATCTACAATGAGCAGTTCTTC. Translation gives CASSIGRTGIYNEQFF.

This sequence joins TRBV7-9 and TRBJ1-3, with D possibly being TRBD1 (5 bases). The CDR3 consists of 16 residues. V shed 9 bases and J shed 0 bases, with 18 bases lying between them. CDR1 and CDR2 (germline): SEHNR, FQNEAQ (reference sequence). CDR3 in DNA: TGTGCCAGTGGTCTCGGACAACTCCCCTCTGGAAACACCATATATTTT. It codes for CASGLGQLPSGNTIYF.

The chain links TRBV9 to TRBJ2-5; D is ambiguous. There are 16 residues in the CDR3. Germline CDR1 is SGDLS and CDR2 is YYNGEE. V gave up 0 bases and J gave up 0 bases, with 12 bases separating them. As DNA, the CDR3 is TGTGCCAGCAGCGTAGCGGCAGGAACGTACCAAGAGACCCAGTACTTC. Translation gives CASSVAAGTYQETQYF.

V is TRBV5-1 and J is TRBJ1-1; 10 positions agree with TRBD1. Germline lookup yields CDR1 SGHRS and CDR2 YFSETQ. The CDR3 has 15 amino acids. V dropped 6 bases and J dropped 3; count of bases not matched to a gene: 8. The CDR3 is CASKGQGGRYTEAFF. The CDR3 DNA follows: TGCGCCAGCAAAGGACAGGGGGGTCGGTACACTGAAGCTTTCTTT.

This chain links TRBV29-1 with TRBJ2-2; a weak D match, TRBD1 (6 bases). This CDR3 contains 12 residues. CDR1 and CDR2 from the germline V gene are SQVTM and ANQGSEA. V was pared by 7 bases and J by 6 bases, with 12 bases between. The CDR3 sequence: CSADQGSGELFF. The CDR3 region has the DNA TGCAGCGCCGATCAGGGGTCCGGGGAGCTGTTTTTT.

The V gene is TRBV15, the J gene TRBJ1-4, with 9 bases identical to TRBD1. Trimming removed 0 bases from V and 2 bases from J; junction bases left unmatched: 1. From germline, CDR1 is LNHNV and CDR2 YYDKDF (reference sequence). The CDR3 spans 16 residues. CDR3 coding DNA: TGTGCCACCAGCAGAGATGGGACAGGGACTAATGAAAAACTGTTTTTT. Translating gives CATSRDGTGTNEKLFF.